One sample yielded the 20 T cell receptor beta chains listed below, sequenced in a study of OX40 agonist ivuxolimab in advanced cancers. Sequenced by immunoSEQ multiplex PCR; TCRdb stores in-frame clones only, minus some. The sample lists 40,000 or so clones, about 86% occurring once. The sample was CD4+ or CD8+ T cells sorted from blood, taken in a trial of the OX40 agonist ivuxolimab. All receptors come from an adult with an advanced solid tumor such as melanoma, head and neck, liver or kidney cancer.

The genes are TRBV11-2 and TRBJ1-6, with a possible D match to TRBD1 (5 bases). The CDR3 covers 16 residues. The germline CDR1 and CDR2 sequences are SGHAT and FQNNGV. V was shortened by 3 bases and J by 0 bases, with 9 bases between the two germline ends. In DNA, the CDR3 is TGTGCCAGCAGCTTGACAGCGAGCTCCTATAATTCACCCCTCCACTTT. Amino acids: CASSLTASSYNSPLHF.

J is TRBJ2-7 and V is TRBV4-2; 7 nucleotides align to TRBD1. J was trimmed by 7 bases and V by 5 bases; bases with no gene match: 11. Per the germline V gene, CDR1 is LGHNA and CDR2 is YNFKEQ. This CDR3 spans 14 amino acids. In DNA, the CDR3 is TGTGCCAGCAGCGGCGCGCAGGGGGTGGGGGAGCAGTACTTC. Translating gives CASSGAQGVGEQYF.

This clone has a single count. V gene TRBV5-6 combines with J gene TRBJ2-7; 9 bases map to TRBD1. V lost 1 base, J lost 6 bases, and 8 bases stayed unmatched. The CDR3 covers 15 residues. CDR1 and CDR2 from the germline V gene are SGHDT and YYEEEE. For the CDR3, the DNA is TGTGCCAGCAGCTTGACCCATACAGGGGGCCTCGAGCAGTACTTC. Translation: CASSLTHTGGLEQYF.

The CDR3 loop is CATSRDQGGEAEAFF. DNA of the CDR3: TGTGCCACCAGCAGAGATCAAGGCGGGGAAGCTGAAGCTTTCTTT. This chain links TRBV15 with TRBJ1-1; D call uncertain. The CDR3 length is 15 residues. V lost 0 bases, J lost 6 bases, and 14 bases lay in between. CDR1 and CDR2 (germline): LNHNV, YYDKDF (reference sequence).

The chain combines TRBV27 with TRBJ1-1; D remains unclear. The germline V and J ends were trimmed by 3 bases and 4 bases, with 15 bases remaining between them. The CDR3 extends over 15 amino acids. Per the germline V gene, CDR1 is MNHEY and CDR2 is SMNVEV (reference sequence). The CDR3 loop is CASSFHGTEGTEAFF. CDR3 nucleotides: TGTGCCAGCAGTTTCCACGGCACCGAGGGCACTGAAGCTTTCTTT.

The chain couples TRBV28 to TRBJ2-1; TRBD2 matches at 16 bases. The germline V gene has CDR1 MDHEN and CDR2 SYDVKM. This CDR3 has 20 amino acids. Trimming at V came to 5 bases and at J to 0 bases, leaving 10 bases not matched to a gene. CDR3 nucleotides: TGTGCCAGCAGTCCGCACCCGGGACTAGCGGGGGGGCCCTCCTACAATGAGCAGTTCTTC. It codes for CASSPHPGLAGGPSYNEQFF.

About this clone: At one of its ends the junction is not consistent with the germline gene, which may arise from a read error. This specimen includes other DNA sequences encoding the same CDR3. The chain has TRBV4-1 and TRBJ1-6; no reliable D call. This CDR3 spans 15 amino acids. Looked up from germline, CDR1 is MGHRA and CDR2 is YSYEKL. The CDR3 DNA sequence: TGCGCCAGCAGCCAAAACCCAAACGTGAATTCACCCCTCCACTTC. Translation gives CASSQNPNVNSPLHF.

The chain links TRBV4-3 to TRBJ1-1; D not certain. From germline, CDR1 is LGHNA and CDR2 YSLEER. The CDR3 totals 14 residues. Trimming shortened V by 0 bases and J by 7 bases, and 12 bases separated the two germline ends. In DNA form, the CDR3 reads TGCGCCAGCAGCCAAGATCTAGGAGGGAATGAAGCTTTCTTT. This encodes CASSQDLGGNEAFF.

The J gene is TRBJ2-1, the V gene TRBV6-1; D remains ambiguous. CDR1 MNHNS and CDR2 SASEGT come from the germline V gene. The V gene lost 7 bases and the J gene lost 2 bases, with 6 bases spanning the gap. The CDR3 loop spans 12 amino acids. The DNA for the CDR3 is TGTGCCAGCACGGCAACCTACAATGAGCAGTTCTTC. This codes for CASTATYNEQFF.

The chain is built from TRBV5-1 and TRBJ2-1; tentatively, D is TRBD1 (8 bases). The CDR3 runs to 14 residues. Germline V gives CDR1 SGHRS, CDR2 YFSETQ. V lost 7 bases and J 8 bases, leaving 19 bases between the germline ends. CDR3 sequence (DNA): TGCGCCAGCGGCCCGACAGGGGAGGGGGATGAGCAGTTCTTC. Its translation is CASGPTGEGDEQFF.

Here the CDR3 reads CASSPGRAVGTEAFF. Here the CDR3 DNA reads TGTGCCAGCAGCCCTGGCAGGGCGGTTGGCACTGAAGCTTTCTTT. The chain carries TRBV7-9 and TRBJ1-1, with D maybe TRBD1 (5 bases). Trimming took 5 bases from V and 4 from J, leaving 17 bases between them. Germline loops: CDR1 SEHNR, CDR2 FQNEAQ (reference sequence). The length of the CDR3 is 15 residues.

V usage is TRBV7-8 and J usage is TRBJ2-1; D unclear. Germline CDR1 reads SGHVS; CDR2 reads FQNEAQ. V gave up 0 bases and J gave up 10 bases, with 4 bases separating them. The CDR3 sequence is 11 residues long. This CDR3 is CASSLAREQFF. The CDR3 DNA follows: TGTGCCAGCAGCTTAGCAAGGGAGCAGTTCTTC.

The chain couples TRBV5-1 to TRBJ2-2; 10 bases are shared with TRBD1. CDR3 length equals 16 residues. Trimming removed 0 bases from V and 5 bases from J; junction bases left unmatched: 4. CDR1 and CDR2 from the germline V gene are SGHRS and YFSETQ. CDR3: CASSLVGTGVTGELFF. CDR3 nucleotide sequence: TGCGCCAGCAGCTTGGTTGGGACAGGGGTTACCGGGGAGCTGTTTTTT.

The CDR3 region is CAWSVQGAISISPLHF. For the CDR3, the DNA is TGTGCCTGGAGTGTACAGGGGGCGATTTCGATTTCACCCCTCCACTTT. V usage is TRBV30 and J usage is TRBJ1-6, with 9 bases aligning to TRBD1. CDR1 GTSNPN and CDR2 SVGIG come from the germline V gene (reference sequence). This CDR3 has 16 amino acids. The V gene end was trimmed by 0 bases and the J gene end by 9 bases; junction bases not matched to a gene: 9.

The CDR3 is CASSRTGPSNEKLFF. The CDR3 bases are TGCGCCAGCAGTAGAACAGGACCCTCTAATGAAAAACTGTTTTTT. The chain joins TRBV5-1 to TRBJ1-4; the D gene is possibly TRBD1 (5 bases). The CDR3 length is 15 residues. The V end lost 5 bases, the J end lost 3 bases, and 14 bases lay between the germline ends. Germline loops: CDR1 SGHRS, CDR2 YFSETQ.

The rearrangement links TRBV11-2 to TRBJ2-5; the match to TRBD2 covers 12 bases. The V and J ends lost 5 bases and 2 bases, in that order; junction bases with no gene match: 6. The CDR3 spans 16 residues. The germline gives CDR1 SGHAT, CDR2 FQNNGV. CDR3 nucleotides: TGTGCCAGCAGCGTCCAACTAGCGGGGGGACAAGAGACCCAGTACTTC. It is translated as CASSVQLAGGQETQYF.

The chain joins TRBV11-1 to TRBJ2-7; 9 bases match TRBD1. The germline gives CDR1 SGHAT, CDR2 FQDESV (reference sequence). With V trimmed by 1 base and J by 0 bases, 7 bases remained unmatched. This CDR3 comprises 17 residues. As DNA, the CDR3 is TGTGCCAGCAGCTTAGGGGACAGGGTGACATCCTCCTACGAGCAGTACTTC. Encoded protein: CASSLGDRVTSSYEQYF.

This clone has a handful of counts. CDR3 in amino acids: CASSLYADRGYEQYF. DNA of the CDR3: TGTGCCAGCAGCTTATACGCTGACAGGGGCTACGAGCAGTACTTC. This sequence joins TRBV7-9 and TRBJ2-7; 8 bases match TRBD1. The CDR3 runs 15 residues. Germline loops: CDR1 SEHNR, CDR2 FQNEAQ (reference sequence). J gave up 3 bases and V 2 bases, and 6 bases lay outside the gene matches.

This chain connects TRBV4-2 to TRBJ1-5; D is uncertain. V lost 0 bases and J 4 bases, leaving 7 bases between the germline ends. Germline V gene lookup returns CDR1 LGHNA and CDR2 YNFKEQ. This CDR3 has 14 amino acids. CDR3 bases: TGTGCCAGCAGCCAAGAGTTGGGTAATCAGCCCCAGCATTTT. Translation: CASSQELGNQPQHF.

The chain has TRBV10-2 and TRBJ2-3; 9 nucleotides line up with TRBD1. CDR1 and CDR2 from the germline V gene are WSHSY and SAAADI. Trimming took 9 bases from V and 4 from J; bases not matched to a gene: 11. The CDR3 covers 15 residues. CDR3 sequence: CASDPGQGGADTQYF. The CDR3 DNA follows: TGCGCCAGTGACCCGGGACAGGGAGGCGCAGATACGCAGTATTTT.